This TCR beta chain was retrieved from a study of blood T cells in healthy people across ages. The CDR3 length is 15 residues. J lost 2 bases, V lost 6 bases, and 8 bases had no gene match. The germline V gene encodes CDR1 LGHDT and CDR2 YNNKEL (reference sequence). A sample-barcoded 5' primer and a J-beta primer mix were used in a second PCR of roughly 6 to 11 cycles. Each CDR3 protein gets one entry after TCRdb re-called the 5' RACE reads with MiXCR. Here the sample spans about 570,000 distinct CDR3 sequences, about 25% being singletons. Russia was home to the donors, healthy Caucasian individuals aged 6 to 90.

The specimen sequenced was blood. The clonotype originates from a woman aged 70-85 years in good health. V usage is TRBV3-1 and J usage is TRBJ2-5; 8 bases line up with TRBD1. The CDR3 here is CASSVEGTGQETQYF. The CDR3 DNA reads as TGTGCCAGCAGTGTGGAGGGGACAGGACAAGAGACCCAGTACTTC.